Following are 3 T cell receptor beta chains from one sample sequenced in a study of CD8 T cells in ankylosing spondylitis. TCRdb called the 5' RACE reads again in MiXCR, with one record for every CDR3 protein. The sample includes 150,000 to 200,000 distinct CDR3 sequences, 13% of them seen just once. The source material was blood, either unsorted or a sorted T cell fraction (not recorded which). These receptors all stem from a female donor with ankylosing spondylitis or in good health (not recorded which).

The CDR3 protein is CAWIRTSGSYEQFF. CDR3 coding DNA: TGTGCCTGGATTCGGACTAGCGGGAGTTATGAGCAGTTCTTC. This sequence joins TRBV30 and TRBJ2-1; 13 positions match TRBD2. This CDR3 has 14 residues. The V segment lost 4 bases and the J segment 8 bases; nucleotides outside the gene matches: 5. Germline V gene data show CDR1 as GTSNPN and CDR2 as SVGIG (reference sequence).

There are many counts of this clonotype. This rearrangement joins TRBV4-3 to TRBJ2-1; 14 nucleotides line up with TRBD2. There are 19 residues in the CDR3. With 0 bases clipped from V and 7 bases from J, the junction kept 11 bases outside the gene matches. Germline CDR1 and CDR2: LGHNA and YSLEER. The CDR3: CASSQEPTSGRVHGNEQFF. The CDR3 DNA reads TGCGCCAGCAGCCAAGAACCGACTAGCGGGAGGGTACACGGGAATGAGCAGTTCTTC.

This clonotype was recorded at least ten times. The rearrangement joins TRBV5-5 to TRBJ2-7; 8 positions match TRBD2. Trimming removed 4 bases from V and 4 bases from J; junction bases left unmatched: 4. Germline V gene data show CDR1 as SGHKS and CDR2 as YYEKEE (reference sequence). This CDR3 comprises 13 residues. In DNA form, the CDR3 reads TGTGCCAGCAGCCCGCGGGAGGAGTACGAGCAGTACTTC. Translating gives CASSPREEYEQYF.